Each of the 16 T cell receptor beta chains below was sequenced from the same sample in a study of blood T cell repertoires in COVID-19. TCRdb's table, derived via immunoSEQ multiplex PCR, lists solely in-frame clones and lacks some. In the table there are 200,000 to 250,000 clones, 75% to 90% of which are singletons. Sequenced input: peripheral blood. The receptor set was obtained from a man in his sixties who had recovered from COVID-19.

The rearrangement uses TRBV28 and TRBJ2-2, with a tentative D call TRBD1 (6 bases). The CDR3 covers 16 residues. Per the germline V gene, CDR1 is MDHEN and CDR2 is SYDVKM. Trimming stripped 5 bases from V and 1 base from J, with 14 bases between. Written as DNA, the CDR3 is TGTGCCAGCAGTCTTCAGGGGCCTTTGAACACCGGGGAGCTGTTTTTT. As protein: CASSLQGPLNTGELFF.

The chain couples TRBV6-5 to TRBJ1-5, with D possibly matching TRBD1 (5 bases). Germline values: CDR1 MNHEY, CDR2 SVGAGI. The CDR3 has 13 residues. V was cut by 4 bases and J by 6 bases, with 10 bases left in between. The CDR3 DNA is TGTGCCAGCAGTTTCCGGGGGGGTCAGCCCCAGCATTTT. Translation: CASSFRGGQPQHF.

The rearrangement uses TRBV15 and TRBJ2-1; D call uncertain. CDR3 length equals 15 residues. V dropped 4 bases and J dropped 8 bases, with 18 bases sitting between them. Per the germline V gene, CDR1 is LNHNV and CDR2 is YYDKDF (reference sequence). The CDR3 DNA reads TGTGCCACCAGCACCAGACTCTCACCGATGGATGAGCAGTTCTTC. Translation: CATSTRLSPMDEQFF.

V and J are TRBV2 and TRBJ2-3; TRBD2 agrees at 10 bases. Unmatched junction bases numbered 14, after V lost 10 bases and J lost 1 base. From germline, CDR1 is SNHLY and CDR2 FYNNEI. The CDR3 is made up of 17 amino acids. The CDR3 loop is CATSRGSGRLGTDTQYF. The CDR3 nucleotides are TGTGCCACCAGCAGGGGTAGCGGGAGGTTGGGCACAGATACGCAGTATTTT.

The V call is TRBV11-2, the J call TRBJ2-7; 10 nucleotides line up with TRBD1. The CDR3 spans 16 residues. Germline V gene sequence: CDR1 SGHAT, CDR2 FQNNGV. Trimming at V came to 4 bases and at J to 1 base, leaving 7 bases not matched to a gene. The CDR3 coding sequence is TGTGCCAGCAGCTGGGGGGACAGGGGTAGTTCCTACGAGCAGTACTTC. Amino acid sequence: CASSWGDRGSSYEQYF.

V gene TRBV7-2 combines with J gene TRBJ2-7; 8 bases line up with TRBD2. Per germline, CDR1 SGHTA and CDR2 FQGNSA. V lost 1 base, J lost 4 bases, and 15 bases stayed unmatched. The CDR3 loop spans 18 amino acids. The DNA for the CDR3 is TGTGCCAGCAGCTTAGGATCTTTCGGACTAGCTCCTCAGTACGAGCAGTACTTC. Its translation is CASSLGSFGLAPQYEQYF.

The CDR3 coding sequence is TGTGCCAGCGGGGCAGGGACAATCTATAATTCACCCCTCCACTTT. Amino acids: CASGAGTIYNSPLHF. The rearrangement links TRBV6-6 to TRBJ1-6; D may be TRBD1 (6 bases). The CDR3 contains 15 residues. Trimming stripped 8 bases from V and 3 bases from J, with 14 bases between. CDR1 is MNHNY, CDR2 SVGAGI, per germline (reference sequence).

Regarding this clone: Other DNA sequences in this sample translate to the same CDR3. The chain couples TRBV5-1 to TRBJ1-5; TRBD1 matches at 11 bases. The CDR3 consists of 15 residues. The V gene end was trimmed by 4 bases and the J gene end by 6 bases; junction bases not matched to a gene: 6. The germline gives CDR1 SGHRS, CDR2 YFSETQ. The CDR3 spells CASSLGTGGSQPQHF. DNA of the CDR3: TGCGCCAGCAGCCTAGGGACAGGGGGAAGTCAGCCCCAGCATTTT. Full variable domain (missing parts from reference TRBV5-1 and TRBJ1-5): KAGVTQTPRYLIKTRGQQVTLSCSPISGHRSVSWYQQTPGQGLQFLFEYFSETQRNKGNFPGRFSGRQFSNSRSEMNVSTLELGDSALYLCASSLGTGGSQPQHFGDGTRLSIL.

This clone was seen just once. J is TRBJ2-2 and V is TRBV5-1; D might be TRBD1 (6 bases). CDR1 SGHRS and CDR2 YFSETQ come from the germline V gene. The CDR3 spans 15 residues. Trimming stripped 0 bases from V and 3 bases from J, with 9 bases between. CDR3 loop: CASSLVGGDTGELFF. The CDR3 DNA is TGCGCCAGCAGCTTGGTAGGGGGTGACACCGGGGAGCTGTTTTTT.

The chain combines TRBV5-1 with TRBJ1-1; tentatively, D is TRBD1 (6 bases). V shed 4 bases and J shed 3 bases, with 10 bases lying between them. CDR1 and CDR2 (germline): SGHRS, YFSETQ. The CDR3 contains 13 residues. The CDR3 DNA is TGCGCCAGCAGCCAACAGGGATACACTGAAGCTTTCTTT. Translation: CASSQQGYTEAFF.

This chain links TRBV7-9 with TRBJ1-5; D perhaps matches TRBD1 (6 bases). From germline, CDR1 is SEHNR and CDR2 FQNEAQ (reference sequence). CDR3 size: 14 residues. V gave up 4 bases and J gave up 5 bases, with 12 bases separating them. The CDR3 loop is CASSWDTPDQPQHF. The CDR3 DNA is TGTGCCAGCAGCTGGGACACTCCAGATCAGCCCCAGCATTTT.

J is TRBJ1-4 and V is TRBV6-6; 7 positions agree with TRBD1. Germline V gene sequence: CDR1 MNHNY, CDR2 SVGAGI (reference sequence). With V trimmed by 5 bases and J by 6 bases, 6 bases remained unmatched. The CDR3 has 14 residues. CDR3 in DNA: TGTGCCAGCAGTCTCACAGGGGTGGATGAAAAACTGTTTTTT. Translating it yields CASSLTGVDEKLFF.

This chain joins TRBV3-1 (or the pseudogene TRBV3-2) and TRBJ2-1; maybe TRBD2 (5 bases). CDR3 length equals 14 residues. Trimming stripped 2 bases from V and 7 bases from J, with 12 bases between. Germline CDR1 is LGHDT and CDR2 is YNNKEL (reference sequence). DNA of the CDR3: TGTGCCAGCAGCCAACGGGGTTATCGGAATGAGCAGTTCTTC. Amino acid sequence: CASSQRGYRNEQFF.

This clone has a single count. The chain has TRBV6-2 or TRBV6-3 and TRBJ2-5, with 11 bases that match TRBD2. V shed 5 bases, J shed 1 base, and the junction held 6 bases outside the gene matches. Looked up from germline, CDR1 is MNHEY and CDR2 is SVGEGT. This CDR3 is built from 16 residues. CDR3 in DNA: TGTGCCAGCAGTACGCATGGGACTAGCGGCCAAGAGACCCAGTACTTC. This translates into CASSTHGTSGQETQYF.

This clone was seen repeatedly, ten times or more. The gene calls are TRBV5-6 and TRBJ2-3; 7 bases line up with TRBD2. The CDR3 length is 16 residues. J lost 0 bases, V lost 4 bases, and 8 bases had no gene match. Germline V gives CDR1 SGHDT, CDR2 YYEEEE. The CDR3 nucleotides read TGTGCCAGCAGCGGACCCGGGAGGCCTAGCACAGATACGCAGTATTTT. It encodes CASSGPGRPSTDTQYF.

The chain has TRBV2 and TRBJ1-6; no reliable D call. The V end was cut by 7 bases, the J end by 0 bases, with 10 bases between. The CDR3 sequence is 15 residues long. CDR1 SNHLY and CDR2 FYNNEI come from the germline V gene. The CDR3 coding sequence is TGTGCCAGCAAAACAGAGAGCTCCTATAATTCACCCCTCCACTTT. Amino acids: CASKTESSYNSPLHF.